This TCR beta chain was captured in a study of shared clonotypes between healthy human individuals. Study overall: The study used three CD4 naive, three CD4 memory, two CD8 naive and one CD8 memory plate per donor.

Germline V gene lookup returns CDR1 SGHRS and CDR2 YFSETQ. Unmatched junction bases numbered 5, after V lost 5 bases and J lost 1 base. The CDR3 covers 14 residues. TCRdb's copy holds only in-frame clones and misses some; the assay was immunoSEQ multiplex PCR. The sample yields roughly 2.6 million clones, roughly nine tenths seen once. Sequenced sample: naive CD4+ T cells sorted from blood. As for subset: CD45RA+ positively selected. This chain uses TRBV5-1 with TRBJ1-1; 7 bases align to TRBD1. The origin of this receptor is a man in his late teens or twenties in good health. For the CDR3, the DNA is TGCGCCAGCAGAGGGGGCGTCTGGAACACTGAAGCTTTCTTT. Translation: CASRGGVWNTEAFF.